These 11 T cell receptor beta chains share one sample of origin, sequenced in a study of cytomegalovirus exposure and HLA in healthy donors. The PCR contained 60 Vbeta and 13 Jbeta primers. Sequencing was performed with immunoSEQ multiplex PCR; in TCRdb, only in-frame clones are kept and a portion is missing. Of some 130,000 clones in the sample, approximately 70% were seen once. Input material: PBMCs. The origin of the receptors is a woman aged 60-75 years in good health and CMV-seropositive.

The V gene is TRBV28, the J gene TRBJ1-1; D not resolved. V lost 3 bases to trimming and J lost 5 bases, with 13 bases between them. Germline-derived CDR1 and CDR2 are MDHEN and SYDVKM. CDR3 length: 14 residues. CDR3 sequence reads: CASSFMGRGTEAFF. CDR3 bases: TGTGCCAGCAGTTTTATGGGTCGCGGGACTGAAGCTTTCTTT.

This chain uses TRBV27 with TRBJ1-1; TRBD1 agrees at 9 bases. The germline CDR1 and CDR2 sequences are MNHEY and SMNVEV (reference sequence). V shed 5 bases and J 4 bases; nucleotides not matched to a gene: 8. There are 15 residues in the CDR3. CDR3 DNA sequence: TGTGCCAGCAGTCCCGGGACAGGGCCGAGCACTGAAGCTTTCTTT. As protein: CASSPGTGPSTEAFF.

The rearrangement joins TRBV4-1 to TRBJ2-7; D might be TRBD2 (7 bases). Trimming stripped 5 bases from V and 3 bases from J, with 14 bases between. Germline V gene lookup returns CDR1 MGHRA and CDR2 YSYEKL. The CDR3 covers 14 residues. The CDR3 is CASSRGGGFYEQYF. Here the CDR3 DNA reads TGCGCCAGCAGCAGGGGAGGGGGTTTCTACGAGCAGTACTTC.

The J gene is TRBJ2-1, the V gene TRBV5-5, with D possibly matching TRBD2 (6 bases). The CDR3 is 15 amino acids. The V end lost 0 bases, the J end lost 6 bases, and 13 bases lay between the germline ends. CDR1 and CDR2 (germline): SGHKS, YYEKEE (reference sequence). The CDR3 bases are TGTGCCAGCAGCTTGGTGGGCGGGAATCTCAATGAGCAGTTCTTC. Amino acid sequence: CASSLVGGNLNEQFF.

The table lists this clone with a few counts. The same CDR3 arises from other DNA sequences in this sample as well. This chain connects TRBV11-3 to TRBJ2-3; D remains ambiguous. Germline values: CDR1 SGHNT, CDR2 YENEEA. The CDR3 covers 13 residues. Trimming removed 4 bases from V and 1 base from J, with 6 bases in between. CDR3 residues: CASSSRGTDTQYF. Here the CDR3 DNA reads TGTGCCAGCAGCTCCCGGGGCACAGATACGCAGTATTTT.

Written as DNA, the CDR3 is TGTGCCAGCAGACGTTCGGGAACCTCAAACTACGAGCAGTACTTC. Protein: CASRRSGTSNYEQYF. V usage is TRBV27 and J usage is TRBJ2-7; D may be TRBD2 (5 bases). Trimming pared 6 bases from V and 3 bases from J, leaving 18 bases between. Germline values: CDR1 MNHEY, CDR2 SMNVEV (reference sequence). The CDR3 loop spans 15 amino acids.

J is TRBJ1-2 and V is TRBV29-1; D call uncertain. Germline loops: CDR1 SQVTM, CDR2 ANQGSEA. Trimming took 5 bases from V and 4 from J, leaving 11 bases between them. The length of the CDR3 is 12 residues. CDR3 sequence (DNA): TGCAGCGTTCGGGTCCCGACCTATGGCTACACCTTC. This sequence encodes CSVRVPTYGYTF. Supplemented by reference TRBV29-1 and TRBJ1-2, the full variable domain reads SAVISQKPSRDICQRGTSLTIQCQVDSQVTMMFWYRQQPGQSLTLIATANQGSEATYESGFVIDKFPISRPNLTFSTLTVSNMSPEDSSIYLCSVRVPTYGYTFGSGTRLTVV.

As DNA, the CDR3 is TGCGCCAGCAGCTTCAGGGGAGAGGGAGAAGCTTTCTTT. It yields the protein CASSFRGEGEAFF. The chain has TRBV5-1 and TRBJ1-1, with a possible D match to TRBD1 (6 bases). The CDR3 is made up of 13 amino acids. Germline CDR1 and CDR2: SGHRS and YFSETQ. V was shortened by 2 bases and J by 8 bases, with 13 bases between the two germline ends.

The CDR3 protein is CSVDGLAGAVGQETQYF. CDR3 nucleotide sequence: TGCAGCGTTGATGGCCTAGCGGGAGCGGTCGGGCAAGAGACCCAGTACTTC. The gene calls are TRBV29-1 and TRBJ2-5, with 10 nucleotides matching TRBD2. Germline V gene data show CDR1 as SQVTM and CDR2 as ANQGSEA. The V segment lost 3 bases and the J segment 2 bases; nucleotides outside the gene matches: 12. This CDR3 region has 17 residues.

The chain links TRBV29-1 to TRBJ2-5; D remains unclear. Per germline, CDR1 SQVTM and CDR2 ANQGSEA. This CDR3 contains 12 residues. The V gene lost 3 bases and the J gene lost 2 bases, with 7 bases spanning the gap. The CDR3 DNA sequence: TGCAGCGTTGAGTCCCAACAAGAGACCCAGTACTTC. It translates to CSVESQQETQYF.

The V call is TRBV7-7, the J call TRBJ2-1; TRBD2 matches 10 bases. J was trimmed by 0 bases and V by 1 base; bases with no gene match: 9. Per germline, CDR1 SSHAT and CDR2 FNYEAQ (reference sequence). The CDR3 is made up of 19 amino acids. The CDR3 nucleotides are TGTGCCAGCAGCTTAGGGCGTGAGGCTAGCGGGAGCTCCTACAATGAGCAGTTCTTC. Its protein is CASSLGREASGSSYNEQFF.